This T cell receptor (beta chain) was recovered during a study of blood T cell repertoires in COVID-19. Across the study: Samples of COVID-19 (acute and convalescent) were obtained from the United States, Italy and Spain. Sources were T cells, B-cell-depleted T cells, or PBMCs; the material itself was cDNA or gDNA.

V trimming: 0 bases; J trimming: 0 bases; junction bases outside the gene matches: 9. Germline V lookup: CDR1 SGHDT, CDR2 YYEEEE. This CDR3 has 18 amino acids. The authors' processing: Scientists estimated how many nucleated cells there were by amplifying reference gene primers. Sequencing used immunoSEQ multiplex PCR; TCRdb keeps in-frame clones, though not all of them. The DNA gave D and trimming, while V, J and clone size come from that table. The sample carries about 120,000 clones, roughly 82% recorded once. Material for sequencing was peripheral blood. The gene calls are TRBV5-6 and TRBJ1-5, with 7 nucleotides matching TRBD1. The source of this sequence is a woman in her thirties or forties with acute or convalescent COVID-19. CDR3 residues: CASSLGRDRSYSNQPQHF. For the CDR3, the DNA is TGTGCCAGCAGCTTGGGGAGGGACAGATCTTATAGCAATCAGCCCCAGCATTTT. Full variable domain (remainder filled in from reference TRBV5-6 and TRBJ1-5): DAGVTQSPTHLIKTRGQQVTLRCSPKSGHDTVSWYQQALGQGPQFIFQYYEEEERQRGNFPDRFSGHQFPNYSSELNVNALLLGDSALYLCASSLGRDRSYSNQPQHFGDGTRLSIL.